The sequence of this T cell receptor beta chain was determined in a study of CD8 T cells in Susac syndrome. RNA was extracted with the RNeasy kit, and a quantity of roughly 0.5 to 1 ug was reverse transcribed using random hexamers. TCRdb reprocessed the immunoSEQ multiplex PCR reads with MiXCR, giving one entry per CDR3 protein. The table lists approximately 160,000 distinct CDR3 sequences, approximately 92% of them singletons. Healthy donors served as the controls. They were matched for age and sex. Germline V gene sequence: CDR1 MNHNY, CDR2 SVGAGI (reference sequence). This CDR3 has 15 residues. The trim removed 0 bases at V and 6 bases at J, leaving 2 bases unmatched.

The sequence derives from a human donor in good health. The sample comprised CD4+ T cells from PBMCs. The chain has TRBV6-6 and TRBJ2-2; 9 bases fit TRBD1. CDR3 in DNA: TGTGCCAGCAGTTACTCGGACAGGGGTCCCGGGGAGCTGTTTTTT. As protein: CASSYSDRGPGELFF.